Listed here are 27 T cell receptor beta chains from one sample, sequenced in a study of CD8 T cells in Susac syndrome. About 0.45 to 1 ug RNA was reverse transcribed with random hexamers. One entry per CDR3 protein, called by TCRdb with MiXCR from the immunoSEQ multiplex PCR reads. The data contain some 120,000 distinct CDR3 sequences, around 94% of them seen just once; the ten biggest clones take up roughly 0.087%. Sequencing was carried out using CD4+ T cells from PBMCs. The receptors were sampled from a human donor in good health.

The V and J genes are TRBV7-9 and TRBJ1-1, with D possibly matching TRBD1 (5 bases). Germline V CDR1 and CDR2: SEHNR, FQNEAQ (reference sequence). The V gene lost 7 bases and the J gene lost 4 bases, with 13 bases spanning the gap. The CDR3 contains 13 residues. The CDR3 sequence is CASTAGGVTEAFF. In nucleotides, the CDR3 is TGTGCCAGCACCGCAGGAGGGGTCACTGAAGCTTTCTTT. Looking up the rest from reference TRBV7-9 and TRBJ1-1 gives the full variable domain: DTGVSQNPRHKITKRGQNVTFRCDPISEHNRLYWYRQTLGQGPEFLTYFQNEAQLEKSRLLSDRFSAERPKGSFSTLEIQRTEQGDSAMYLCASTAGGVTEAFFGQGTRLTVV.

The chain combines TRBV30 with TRBJ2-4, with D perhaps matching TRBD2 (6 bases). The ends were cut back, 5 bases at V and 8 bases at J, with 16 bases in the middle. In germline, CDR1 is GTSNPN, CDR2 SVGIG (reference sequence). The CDR3 is 13 amino acids. The CDR3 region has the DNA TGTGCCTGGGGGGTCGGGAGCACGGACATTCAGTACTTC. This translates into CAWGVGSTDIQYF.

V and J are TRBV18 and TRBJ2-5, with 8 bases fitting TRBD1. The V segment lost 1 base and the J segment 4 bases; nucleotides outside the gene matches: 2. This CDR3 contains 14 residues. Germline V gives CDR1 KGHSH, CDR2 LQKENI. CDR3 nucleotide sequence: TGTGCCAGCTCACCACTAGACAGGGGAGAGACCCAGTACTTC. Residues: CASSPLDRGETQYF.

The V call is TRBV29-1, the J call TRBJ2-3, with 8 bases fitting TRBD1. J lost 3 bases, V lost 8 bases, and 10 bases had no gene match. Per the germline V gene, CDR1 is SQVTM and CDR2 is ANQGSEA. CDR3 length: 14 amino acids. The chain's CDR3 is CSSLGQAETDTQYF. The CDR3 bases are TGCAGCTCACTGGGACAGGCGGAAACAGATACGCAGTATTTT.

J is TRBJ2-5 and V is TRBV6-2 or TRBV6-3; tentatively, D is TRBD2 (6 bases). Germline CDR1 and CDR2: MNHEY and SVGEGT. Trimming took 7 bases from V and 1 from J, leaving 13 bases between them. There are 14 residues in the CDR3. For the CDR3, the DNA is TGTGCCAGCATCCGGTCGCGGGGCCAAGAGACCCAGTACTTC. It encodes CASIRSRGQETQYF.

This chain uses TRBV9 with TRBJ2-3; no reliable D call. Per germline, CDR1 SGDLS and CDR2 YYNGEE. The CDR3 contains 13 residues. Trimming shortened V by 4 bases and J by 2 bases, and 8 bases separated the two germline ends. As DNA, the CDR3 is TGTGCCAGCAGCACGGACGTCACAGATACGCAGTATTTT. Translated, it gives CASSTDVTDTQYF.

The chain carries TRBV11-2 and TRBJ2-1; 7 nucleotides align to TRBD1. Trimming cost V 5 bases and J 8 bases; bases outside gene matches: 6. The CDR3 sequence is 13 residues long. CDR1 SGHAT and CDR2 FQNNGV come from the germline V gene. CDR3 residues: CASSRGQKYEQFF. CDR3 DNA sequence: TGTGCCAGCAGCAGGGGACAGAAGTATGAGCAGTTCTTC.

The rearrangement uses TRBV13 and TRBJ2-4, with 9 positions matching TRBD2. In germline, CDR1 is PRHDT, CDR2 FYEKMQ (reference sequence). The CDR3 loop spans 16 amino acids. With V trimmed by 4 bases and J by 0 bases, 4 bases remained unmatched. The CDR3: CASSSGLAGAKNIQYF. The CDR3 DNA follows: TGTGCCAGCAGCTCGGGACTAGCCGGAGCCAAAAACATTCAGTACTTC.

This chain links TRBV5-1 with TRBJ2-7; 7 nucleotides align to TRBD1. Unmatched junction bases numbered 6, after V lost 4 bases and J lost 5 bases. The V gene's germline CDR1 is SGHRS and CDR2 YFSETQ. The CDR3 runs 13 residues. CDR3 coding DNA: TGCGCCAGCAGCCCAAGACAGGGCGACGAGCAGTACTTC. This gives the protein CASSPRQGDEQYF.

V usage is TRBV12-5 and J usage is TRBJ1-2, with 7 nucleotides matching TRBD1. V dropped 2 bases and J dropped 2; count of bases not matched to a gene: 5. This CDR3 has 15 residues. In germline, CDR1 is LGHNT, CDR2 FRNRAP. CDR3 bases: TGTGCTAGTGGTTTGAGACAGGGAAGAAACTATGGCTACACCTTC. Amino acid sequence: CASGLRQGRNYGYTF.

This chain links TRBV19 with TRBJ1-4, with D perhaps matching TRBD1 (5 bases). This CDR3 spans 14 amino acids. Germline values: CDR1 LNHDA, CDR2 SQIVND (reference sequence). V lost 7 bases to trimming and J lost 7 bases, with 16 bases between them. In DNA form, the CDR3 reads TGTGCCAGTACCCTGGGGCGGTGGAGTGAAAAACTGTTTTTT. It encodes CASTLGRWSEKLFF. The whole variable domain, filled in from reference TRBV19 and TRBJ1-4, reads DGGITQSPKYLFRKEGQNVTLSCEQNLNHDAMYWYRQDPGQGLRLIYYSQIVNDFQKGDIAEGYSVSREKKESFPLTVTSAQKNPTAFYLCASTLGRWSEKLFFGSGTQLSVL.

The chain has TRBV9 and TRBJ1-4; the D is unclear. The CDR3 consists of 15 residues. V lost 4 bases, J lost 8 bases, and 18 bases lay in between. From germline, CDR1 is SGDLS and CDR2 YYNGEE. CDR3 sequence (DNA): TGTGCCAGCAGCCCGCTAGGAGTGTCTGGGGAAAAACTGTTTTTT. This sequence encodes CASSPLGVSGEKLFF.

The chain recombines TRBV12-3 or TRBV12-4 with TRBJ2-6, with D tentatively TRBD1 (5 bases). The V end was cut by 6 bases, the J end by 0 bases, with 9 bases between. This CDR3 has 15 residues. CDR3 protein: CASRKQVSGANVLTF. DNA for the CDR3: TGTGCCAGCAGAAAACAGGTCTCTGGGGCCAACGTCCTGACTTTC.

The chain carries TRBV7-2 and TRBJ1-1; 7 nucleotides agree with TRBD1. The V and J ends lost 4 bases and 2 bases, in that order; junction bases with no gene match: 4. The CDR3 covers 14 residues. Germline CDR1 and CDR2: SGHTA and FQGNSA. CDR3 sequence reads: CASSSQGVNTEAFF. CDR3 coding DNA: TGTGCCAGCAGCTCTCAGGGGGTCAACACTGAAGCTTTCTTT.

The genes are TRBV23-1 and TRBJ2-7, with 10 bases identical to TRBD1. TRBV23-1 is an ORF; its function is uncertain. The CDR3 spans 15 residues. J was trimmed by 0 bases and V by 2 bases; bases with no gene match: 1. The chain's CDR3 is CASSQGTGVSYEQYF. CDR3 nucleotide sequence: TGCGCCAGCAGTCAAGGGACAGGGGTCTCCTACGAGCAGTACTTC.

The chain has TRBV6-2 or TRBV6-3 and TRBJ1-3; no definite D call. This CDR3 comprises 16 residues. Between the trimmed V and J ends, which lost 6 bases and 0 bases, there was a span of 15 bases. Germline loops: CDR1 MNHEY, CDR2 SVGEGT. The CDR3 protein is CASRKPTANSGNTIYF. As DNA, the CDR3 is TGTGCCAGCAGAAAGCCAACAGCGAACTCTGGAAACACCATATATTTT.

This clonotype was counted a single time. This chain connects TRBV20-1 to TRBJ2-2; perhaps D is TRBD1 or TRBD2 (5 bases each). Germline V CDR1 and CDR2: DFQATT, SNEGSKA (reference sequence). Trimming cost V 3 bases and J 0 bases, with 14 bases left between them. CDR3 length: 16 amino acids. The DNA of the CDR3 is TGCAGTGCTAGTTGCAGGGACGATCCGAACACCGGGGAGCTGTTTTTT. This codes for CSASCRDDPNTGELFF.

J is TRBJ2-2 and V is TRBV6-5; maybe TRBD1 (5 bases). This CDR3 is built from 17 residues. CDR1 is MNHEY and CDR2 is SVGAGI in the germline V gene. V dropped 0 bases and J dropped 5 bases, with 16 bases sitting between them. CDR3 nucleotide sequence: TGTGCCAGCAGTTACTCTGGGGCAGGTGGTCCGACCGGGGAGCTGTTTTTT. This sequence encodes CASSYSGAGGPTGELFF.

CDR3: CASSQPPGATNEKLFF. The CDR3 DNA is TGTGCCAGCAGCCAGCCCCCCGGGGCAACTAATGAAAAACTGTTTTTT. This sequence joins TRBV3-1 and TRBJ1-4; D unclear. Germline V CDR1 and CDR2: LGHDT, YNNKEL (reference sequence). This CDR3 region has 16 residues. The V end was cut by 3 bases, the J end by 0 bases, with 11 bases between.

The V gene is TRBV18, the J gene TRBJ1-1; tentative D call: TRBD1 (6 bases). The germline V and J ends were trimmed by 3 bases and 1 base, with 15 bases remaining between them. CDR3 length: 16 amino acids. Germline V gives CDR1 KGHSH, CDR2 LQKENI. CDR3 sequence reads: CASSPREGGANTEAFF. The CDR3, as DNA: TGTGCCAGCTCACCTCGAGAGGGGGGGGCGAACACTGAAGCTTTCTTT.

This chain links TRBV14 with TRBJ1-1; tentative D call: TRBD1 (6 bases). The CDR3 contains 13 residues. The V gene lost 4 bases and the J gene lost 3 bases, with 9 bases spanning the gap. The germline gives CDR1 SGHDN, CDR2 FVKESK. DNA of the CDR3: TGTGCCAGCAGCCTCGGGACACACACTGAAGCTTTCTTT. The encoded protein is CASSLGTHTEAFF.

The chain couples TRBV20-1 to TRBJ2-5, with D perhaps TRBD1 or TRBD2 (5 bases each). V lost 4 bases to trimming and J lost 1 base, with 7 bases between them. The V gene's germline CDR1 is DFQATT and CDR2 SNEGSKA (reference sequence). The CDR3 has 12 residues. CDR3 bases: TGCAGTGCTATGAGGGGCCAAGAGACCCAGTACTTC. This sequence encodes CSAMRGQETQYF.

V is TRBV6-2 or TRBV6-3 and J is TRBJ2-7, with D hard to call. Germline CDR1 MNHEY, CDR2 SVGEGT. V gave up 2 bases and J gave up 7 bases, with 9 bases separating them. This CDR3 spans 12 amino acids. This CDR3 is CASSYSLREQYF. In DNA, the CDR3 is TGTGCCAGCAGTTACAGTCTTCGTGAGCAGTACTTC.

V usage is TRBV5-1 and J usage is TRBJ2-1; unclear D gene. The germline V gene encodes CDR1 SGHRS and CDR2 YFSETQ. Trimming left V 0 bases short and J 8 bases short, with 12 bases between. CDR3 size: 14 residues. CDR3 sequence reads: CASSLEHTGYEQFF. The CDR3, as DNA: TGCGCCAGCAGCTTGGAGCACACCGGCTATGAGCAGTTCTTC.

The rearrangement links TRBV11-2 to TRBJ2-3; 16 bases fit TRBD2. The V gene end was trimmed by 5 bases and the J gene end by 0 bases; junction bases not matched to a gene: 5. Germline CDR1 and CDR2: SGHAT and FQNNGV. The CDR3 is made up of 18 amino acids. DNA of the CDR3: TGTGCCAGCAGCCAAGGGACTAGCGGGAGGGTTAGCACAGATACGCAGTATTTT. It encodes CASSQGTSGRVSTDTQYF.

The chain couples TRBV18 to TRBJ1-6; D gene uncertain. Trimming stripped 2 bases from V and 9 bases from J, with 14 bases between. Per germline, CDR1 KGHSH and CDR2 LQKENI. CDR3 size: 15 residues. CDR3 DNA: TGTGCCAGCTCACCAGAGAACAGCGCAGCTTCACCCCTCCACTTT. Translation: CASSPENSAASPLHF.

The chain recombines TRBV5-1 with TRBJ2-7; 7 positions match TRBD1. The CDR3 runs 16 residues. The V gene end was trimmed by 0 bases and the J gene end by 1 base; junction bases not matched to a gene: 7. Germline V gene lookup returns CDR1 SGHRS and CDR2 YFSETQ. CDR3 loop: CASSLGDSSTSYEQYF. The CDR3 bases are TGCGCCAGCAGCTTGGGGGACAGTTCTACATCCTACGAGCAGTACTTC. Using reference TRBV5-1 and TRBJ2-7 for the parts outside the CDR3, the full variable domain is KAGVTQTPRYLIKTRGQQVTLSCSPISGHRSVSWYQQTPGQGLQFLFEYFSETQRNKGNFPGRFSGRQFSNSRSEMNVSTLELGDSALYLCASSLGDSSTSYEQYFGPGTRLTVT.